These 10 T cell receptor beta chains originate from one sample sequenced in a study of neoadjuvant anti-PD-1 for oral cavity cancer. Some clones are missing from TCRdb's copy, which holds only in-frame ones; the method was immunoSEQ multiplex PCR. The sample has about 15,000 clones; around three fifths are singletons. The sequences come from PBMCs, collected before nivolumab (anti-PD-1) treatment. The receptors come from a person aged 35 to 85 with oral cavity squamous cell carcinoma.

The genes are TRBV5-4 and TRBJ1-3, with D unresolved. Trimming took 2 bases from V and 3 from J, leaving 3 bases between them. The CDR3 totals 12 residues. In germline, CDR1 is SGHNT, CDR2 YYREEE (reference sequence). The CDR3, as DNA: TGTGCCAGCAGCTTAAGTGGAAACACCATATATTTT. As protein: CASSLSGNTIYF.

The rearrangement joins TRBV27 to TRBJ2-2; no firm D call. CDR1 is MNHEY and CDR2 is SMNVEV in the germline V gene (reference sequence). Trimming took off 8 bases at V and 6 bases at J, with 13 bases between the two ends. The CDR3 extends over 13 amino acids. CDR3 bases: TGTGCCAGCGGGAAACCGGGCCCCGGGGAGCTGTTTTTT. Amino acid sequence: CASGKPGPGELFF.

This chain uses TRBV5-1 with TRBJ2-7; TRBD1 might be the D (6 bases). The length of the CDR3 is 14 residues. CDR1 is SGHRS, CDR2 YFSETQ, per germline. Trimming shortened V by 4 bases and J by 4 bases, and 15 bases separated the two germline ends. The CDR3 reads CASSPRGSGYEQYF. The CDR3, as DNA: TGCGCCAGCAGCCCCAGGGGATCTGGGTACGAGCAGTACTTC.

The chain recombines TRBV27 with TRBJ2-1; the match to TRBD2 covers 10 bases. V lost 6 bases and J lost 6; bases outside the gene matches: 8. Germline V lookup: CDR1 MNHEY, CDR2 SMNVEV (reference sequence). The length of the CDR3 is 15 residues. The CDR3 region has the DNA TGTGCCAGCAGGGTAGCGGGGGGAGGGTTCAATGAGCAGTTCTTC. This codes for CASRVAGGGFNEQFF.

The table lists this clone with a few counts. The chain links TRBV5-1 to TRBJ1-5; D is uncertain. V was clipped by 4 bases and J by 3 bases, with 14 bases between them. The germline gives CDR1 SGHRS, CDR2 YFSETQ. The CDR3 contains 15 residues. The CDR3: CASSPGRKDNQPQHF. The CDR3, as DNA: TGCGCCAGCAGCCCTGGTCGGAAGGACAATCAGCCCCAGCATTTT.

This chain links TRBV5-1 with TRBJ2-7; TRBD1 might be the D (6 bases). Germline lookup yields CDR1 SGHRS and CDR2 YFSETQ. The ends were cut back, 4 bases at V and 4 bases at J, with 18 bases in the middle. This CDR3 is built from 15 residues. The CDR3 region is CASSRTDRTPYEQYF. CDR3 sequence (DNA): TGCGCCAGCAGCCGAACCGACAGGACGCCTTACGAGCAGTACTTC.

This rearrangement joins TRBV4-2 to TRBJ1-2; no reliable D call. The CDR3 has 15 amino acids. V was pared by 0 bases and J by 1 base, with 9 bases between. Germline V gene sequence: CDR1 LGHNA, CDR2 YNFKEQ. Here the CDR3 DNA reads TGTGCCAGCAGCCAAGATCTCCGGGATAACTATGGCTACACCTTC. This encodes CASSQDLRDNYGYTF.

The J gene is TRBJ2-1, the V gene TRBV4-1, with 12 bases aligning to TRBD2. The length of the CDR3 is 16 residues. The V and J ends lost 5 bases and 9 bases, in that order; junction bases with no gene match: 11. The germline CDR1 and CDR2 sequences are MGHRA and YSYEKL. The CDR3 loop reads CASSYSTSGGPPEQFF. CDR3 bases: TGCGCCAGCAGCTACTCGACTAGCGGGGGCCCCCCTGAGCAGTTCTTC.

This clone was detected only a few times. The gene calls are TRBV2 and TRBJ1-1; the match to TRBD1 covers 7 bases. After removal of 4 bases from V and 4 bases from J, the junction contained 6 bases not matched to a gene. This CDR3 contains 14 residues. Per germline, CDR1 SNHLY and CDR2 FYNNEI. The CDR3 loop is CASSGQGSGTEAFF. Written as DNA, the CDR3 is TGTGCCAGCAGTGGACAGGGAAGTGGCACTGAAGCTTTCTTT.

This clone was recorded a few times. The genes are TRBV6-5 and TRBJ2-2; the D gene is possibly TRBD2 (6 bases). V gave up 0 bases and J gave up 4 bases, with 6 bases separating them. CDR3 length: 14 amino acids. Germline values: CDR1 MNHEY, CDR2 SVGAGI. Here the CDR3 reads CASSYSGGTGELFF. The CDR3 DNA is TGTGCCAGCAGTTACTCGGGGGGCACCGGGGAGCTGTTTTTT.